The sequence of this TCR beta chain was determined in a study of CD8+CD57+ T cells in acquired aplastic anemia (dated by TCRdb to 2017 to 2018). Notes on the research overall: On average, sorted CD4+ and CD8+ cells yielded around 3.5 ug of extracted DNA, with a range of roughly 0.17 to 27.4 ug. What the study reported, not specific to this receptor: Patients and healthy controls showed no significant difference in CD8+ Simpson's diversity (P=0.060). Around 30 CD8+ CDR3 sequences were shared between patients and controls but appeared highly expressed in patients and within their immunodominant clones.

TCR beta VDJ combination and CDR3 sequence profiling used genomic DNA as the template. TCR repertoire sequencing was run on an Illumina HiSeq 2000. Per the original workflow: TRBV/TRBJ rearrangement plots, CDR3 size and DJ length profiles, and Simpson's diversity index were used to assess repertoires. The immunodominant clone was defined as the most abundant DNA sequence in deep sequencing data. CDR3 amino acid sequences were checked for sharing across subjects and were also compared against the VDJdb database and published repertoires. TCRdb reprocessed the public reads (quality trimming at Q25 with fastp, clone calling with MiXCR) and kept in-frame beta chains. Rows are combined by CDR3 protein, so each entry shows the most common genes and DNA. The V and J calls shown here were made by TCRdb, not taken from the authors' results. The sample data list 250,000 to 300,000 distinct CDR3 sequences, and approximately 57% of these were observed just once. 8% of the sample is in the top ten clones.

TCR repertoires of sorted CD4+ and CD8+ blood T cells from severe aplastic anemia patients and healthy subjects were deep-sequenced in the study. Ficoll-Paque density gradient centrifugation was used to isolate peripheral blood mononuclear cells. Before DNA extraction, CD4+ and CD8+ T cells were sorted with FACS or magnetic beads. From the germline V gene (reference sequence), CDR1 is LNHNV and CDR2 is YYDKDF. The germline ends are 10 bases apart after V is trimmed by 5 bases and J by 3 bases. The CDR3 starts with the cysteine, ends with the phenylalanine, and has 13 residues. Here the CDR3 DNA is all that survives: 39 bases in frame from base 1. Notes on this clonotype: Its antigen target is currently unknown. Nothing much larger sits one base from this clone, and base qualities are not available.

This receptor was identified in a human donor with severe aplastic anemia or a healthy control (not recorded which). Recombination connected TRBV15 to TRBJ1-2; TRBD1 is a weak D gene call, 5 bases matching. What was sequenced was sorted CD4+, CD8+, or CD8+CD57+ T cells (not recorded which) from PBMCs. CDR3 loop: CATSRGQDYGYTF. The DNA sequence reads TGTGCCACCAGCCGAGGACAAGACTATGGCTACACCTTC.